This T cell receptor beta chain was sequenced for a study of cytomegalovirus exposure and HLA in healthy donors. Background on the study: The Caucasian-associated ancestry cluster held under 90% of around 380 genotyped donors.

Researchers ran the PCR with 60 Vbeta and 13 Jbeta primers. This table comes from immunoSEQ multiplex PCR, and its TCRdb copy is limited to in-frame clones, with some not included. The table has over 110,000 clones, around 85% seen once. Trimming shortened V by 2 bases and J by 3 bases, and 10 bases separated the two germline ends. Germline V gives CDR1 MDHEN, CDR2 SYDVKM. The CDR3 extends over 14 amino acids. The sequence was obtained from a woman aged 50 to 65 in good health and CMV-seropositive. The chain couples TRBV28 to TRBJ1-1, with a tentative D call TRBD1 (6 bases). Sequencing input: PBMCs. This CDR3 reads CASSLGGVDTEAFF. CDR3 sequence (DNA): TGTGCCAGCAGTTTAGGGGGCGTGGACACTGAAGCTTTCTTT.